A selection of T cell receptor beta chains follows, all from one sample in a study of cytomegalovirus exposure and HLA in healthy donors. The data were produced by immunoSEQ multiplex PCR, yet TCRdb's version contains in-frame clones alone and is incomplete. The table lists about 130,000 clones, 89% of them singletons. Sequenced input: PBMCs. All receptors derive from a woman aged 18 to 35 in good health and CMV-seronegative. Each CDR3 is given with its conserved first and last residue. A D gene is named only where the DNA matches it firmly. Clone size is stated in some rows and not others, as once, few, many or a class when expanded.

v_call	clone_size	d_call	j_call	cdr3_nt	cdr3_aa
TRBV18	-	-	TRBJ1-1	TGTGCCAGCTCAACAGGTATGAACACTGAAGCTTTCTTT	CASSTGMNTEAFF
TRBV5-8	-	TRBD1	TRBJ1-1	TGTGCCAGCAGCTTGGTGTTGGGACACTCAGGGGGGAACACTGAAGCTTTCTTT	CASSLVLGHSGGNTEAFF
TRBV28	-	-	TRBJ2-5	TGTGCCAGCAGTTCCGAGGGGGGGGGCCAAGAGACCCAGTACTTC	CASSSEGGGQETQYF
TRBV6-6	-	TRBD2	TRBJ2-1	TGTGCCAGCAGTGACGGGACTAGTCCCTACAATGAGCAGTTCTTC	CASSDGTSPYNEQFF
TRBV5-1	once	-	TRBJ2-3	TGCGCCAGCAGCTTGTATTGGGGCGCAGATACGCAGTATTTT	CASSLYWGADTQYF
TRBV5-1	-	-	TRBJ2-1	TGCGCCAGCAGCTTGTTTGTCCGGGAGCAGTTCTTC	CASSLFVREQFF
TRBV5-1	once	TRBD1	TRBJ1-6	TGCGCCAGCAGCTTGAACATTCGGGGACAGGGTAATTCACCCCTCCACTTT	CASSLNIRGQGNSPLHF
TRBV10-1	-	-	TRBJ2-1	TGCGCCAGCAGTGAAATGAGGAATGAGCAGTTCTTC	CASSEMRNEQFF
TRBV7-8	-	-	TRBJ2-2	TGTGCCAGCAGCTCCGGACCGAGGGAGTTTTTT	CASSSGPREFF
TRBV28	-	-	TRBJ1-5	TGTGCCAGCACCCTAGGACGGGATAGCAATCAGCCCCAGCATTTT	CASTLGRDSNQPQHF
TRBV4-1	-	-	TRBJ2-5	TGCGCCAGCAGCCATCCCCAGTACCCCAACAGAGACCAAGAGACCCAGTACTTC	CASSHPQYPNRDQETQYF
TRBV14	-	-	TRBJ1-1	TGTGCCAGCAGCCAAGATTGGGGCATGAACACTGAAGCTTTCTTT	CASSQDWGMNTEAFF
TRBV14	-	TRBD1	TRBJ1-2	TGTGCCAGCAGCCAAGTCGGAAACAGGGGGGTACGGGGCTACACCTTC	CASSQVGNRGVRGYTF
TRBV7-9	-	-	TRBJ2-5	TGTGCCAGCAGATCTAGCGTACCAGAGACCCAGTACTTC	CASRSSVPETQYF
TRBV5-1	-	-	TRBJ2-3	TGCGCCAGCAGCTTGGAAGTCGCGGGGTCAGATACGCAGTATTTT	CASSLEVAGSDTQYF
TRBV5-1	-	TRBD1	TRBJ2-3	TGCGCCAGCAGCGCCGAAAGACAGGGTCTCGTAACAGATACGCAGTATTTT	CASSAERQGLVTDTQYF
TRBV7-2	-	-	TRBJ1-3	TGTGCCAGCAGCTTAGGTCGGGGAGGAAGTGGAAACACCATATATTTT	CASSLGRGGSGNTIYF
TRBV10-3	-	-	TRBJ1-5	TGTGCCATCAGTGAGTCTGGGGGCCAGCCCCAGCATTTT	CAISESGGQPQHF
TRBV7-2	-	-	TRBJ2-5	TGTGCCAGCAGCTTAGGGCCGGAGCGATCCCAAGAGACCCAGTACTTC	CASSLGPERSQETQYF
TRBV30	-	-	TRBJ1-1	TGTGCCTGGTCCCTCTTGGATCAGGCCGAAACTGAAGCTTTCTTT	CAWSLLDQAETEAFF
TRBV20-1	-	TRBD1	TRBJ1-2	TGCAGCGCGCCAGGGGGCTATGGCTACACCTTC	CSAPGGYGYTF
TRBV9	-	-	TRBJ1-6	TGTGCCAGCAGCGTAGGCGGGGATTCACCCCTCCACTTT	CASSVGGDSPLHF
TRBV5-6	-	TRBD1	TRBJ1-2	TGTGCCAGCAGCGACGGGACAGGGGGCTATGGCTACACCTTC	CASSDGTGGYGYTF
TRBV5-1	-	-	TRBJ2-7	TGCGCCAGCAGCTTGGCGATCGGCTACGAGCAGTACTTC	CASSLAIGYEQYF
TRBV4-2	-	TRBD2	TRBJ2-7	TGTGCCAGCAGCCAACCTAGCGGGAGTATCAACGAGCAGTACTTC	CASSQPSGSINEQYF
TRBV18	-	-	TRBJ1-4	TGTGCCAGCTCACTGCGGACAGCGAGTAATGAAAAACTGTTTTTT	CASSLRTASNEKLFF
TRBV5-1	-	TRBD2	TRBJ2-7	TGCGCCAGCAGTCTGGGACTAGCGGGGGCCTACGAGCAGTACTTC	CASSLGLAGAYEQYF
TRBV11-2	-	-	TRBJ2-7	TGTGCCAGCAGCTTCCAGCGGGCCTACGAGCAGTACTTC	CASSFQRAYEQYF
TRBV2	-	-	TRBJ2-5	TGTGCCAGCAGTGTAAGCGAAGTTTTTCTTGAAGAGACCCAGTACTTC	CASSVSEVFLEETQYF
TRBV10-2	-	-	TRBJ2-5	TGCGCCAGCAGTGAGGGGGGAGGACATCGGGAGACCCAGTACTTC	CASSEGGGHRETQYF
TRBV19	-	TRBD1	TRBJ2-2	TGTGCCAGTAGGGGCAGGGGGCTGACCGGGGAGCTGTTTTTT	CASRGRGLTGELFF
TRBV5-1	-	TRBD2	TRBJ2-1	TGCGCCAGCAGCTCCCTAGCGGGAGGGTCCTACAATGAGCAGTTCTTC	CASSSLAGGSYNEQFF
TRBV7-6	-	TRBD2	TRBJ2-5	TGTGCCAGCAGCTTGACTAGCGGTGAGGAGACCCAGTACTTC	CASSLTSGEETQYF
TRBV10-2	-	TRBD1	TRBJ1-2	TGCGCCAGCAGTGAGGACAGGGAGCTTAACTATGGCTACACCTTC	CASSEDRELNYGYTF
TRBV9	-	-	TRBJ2-3	TGTGCCAGCAGCGTAAACCGGCTAGTTAGCACAGATACGCAGTATTTT	CASSVNRLVSTDTQYF
TRBV5-1	-	TRBD2	TRBJ2-1	TGCGCCAGCAGCTTGGTAACTAGCGGGATAAATGAGCAGTTCTTC	CASSLVTSGINEQFF
TRBV27	-	-	TRBJ1-6	TGTGCCAGCAGTTTCGATGGGGGGTCGGGAGGCTCACCCCTCCACTTT	CASSFDGGSGGSPLHF
TRBV6-5	-	-	TRBJ2-3	TGTGCCAGCAGTCCCCGGTGGGCGGGAGATACGCAGTATTTT	CASSPRWAGDTQYF
TRBV19	-	TRBD2	TRBJ2-7	TGTGCCAGTAGTGGAGTTAGCGGGAAGGGGCAGTACTTC	CASSGVSGKGQYF
TRBV28	-	TRBD1	TRBJ1-2	TGTGCCAGCGCCAGGGGGGACTATGGCTACACCTTC	CASARGDYGYTF